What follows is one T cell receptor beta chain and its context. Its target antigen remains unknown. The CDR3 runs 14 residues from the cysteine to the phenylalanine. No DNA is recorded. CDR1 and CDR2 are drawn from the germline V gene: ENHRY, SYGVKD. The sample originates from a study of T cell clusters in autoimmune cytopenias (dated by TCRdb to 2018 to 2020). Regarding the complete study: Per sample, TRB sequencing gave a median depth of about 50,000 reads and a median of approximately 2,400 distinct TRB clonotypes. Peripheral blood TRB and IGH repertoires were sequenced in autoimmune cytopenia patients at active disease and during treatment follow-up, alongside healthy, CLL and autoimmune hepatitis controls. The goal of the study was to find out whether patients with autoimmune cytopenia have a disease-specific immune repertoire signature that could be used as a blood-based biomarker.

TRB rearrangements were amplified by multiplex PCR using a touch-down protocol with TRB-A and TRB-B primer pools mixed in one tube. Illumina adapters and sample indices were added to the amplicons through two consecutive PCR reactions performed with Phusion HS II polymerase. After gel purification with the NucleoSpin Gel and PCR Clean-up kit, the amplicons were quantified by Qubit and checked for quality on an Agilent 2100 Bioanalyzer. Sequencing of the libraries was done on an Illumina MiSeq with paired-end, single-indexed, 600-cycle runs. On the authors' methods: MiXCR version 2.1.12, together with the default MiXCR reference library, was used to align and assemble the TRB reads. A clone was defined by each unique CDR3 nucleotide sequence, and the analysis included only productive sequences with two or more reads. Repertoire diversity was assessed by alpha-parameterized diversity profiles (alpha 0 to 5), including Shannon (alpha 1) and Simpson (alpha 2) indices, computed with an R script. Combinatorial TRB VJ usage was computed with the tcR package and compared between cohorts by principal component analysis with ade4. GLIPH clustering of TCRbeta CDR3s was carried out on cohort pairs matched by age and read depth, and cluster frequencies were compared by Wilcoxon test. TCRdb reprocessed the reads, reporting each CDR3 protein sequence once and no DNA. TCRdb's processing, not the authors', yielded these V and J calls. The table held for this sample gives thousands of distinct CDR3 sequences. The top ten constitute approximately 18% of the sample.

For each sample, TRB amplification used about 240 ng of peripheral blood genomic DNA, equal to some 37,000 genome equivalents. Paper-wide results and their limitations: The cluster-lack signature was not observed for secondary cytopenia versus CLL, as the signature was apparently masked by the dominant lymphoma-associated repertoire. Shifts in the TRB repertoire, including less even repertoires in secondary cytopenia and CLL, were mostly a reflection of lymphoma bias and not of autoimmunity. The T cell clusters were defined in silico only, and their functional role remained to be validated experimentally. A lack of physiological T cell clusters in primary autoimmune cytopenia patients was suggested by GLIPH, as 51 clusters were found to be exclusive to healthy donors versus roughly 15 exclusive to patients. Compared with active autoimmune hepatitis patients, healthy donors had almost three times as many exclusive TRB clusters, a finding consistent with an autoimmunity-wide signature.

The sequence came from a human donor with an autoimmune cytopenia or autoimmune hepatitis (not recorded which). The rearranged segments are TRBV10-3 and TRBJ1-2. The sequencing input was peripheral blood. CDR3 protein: CAISEAWAEYGYTF.